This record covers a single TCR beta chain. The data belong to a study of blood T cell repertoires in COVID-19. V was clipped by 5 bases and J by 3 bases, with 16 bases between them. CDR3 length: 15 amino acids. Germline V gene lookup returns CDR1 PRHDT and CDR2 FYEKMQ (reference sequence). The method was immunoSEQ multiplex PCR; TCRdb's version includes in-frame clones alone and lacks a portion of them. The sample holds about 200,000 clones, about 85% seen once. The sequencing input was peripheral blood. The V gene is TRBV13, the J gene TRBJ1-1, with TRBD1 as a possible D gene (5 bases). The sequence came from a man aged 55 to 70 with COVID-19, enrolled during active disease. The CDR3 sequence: CASSPGSPGYTEAFF. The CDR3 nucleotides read TGTGCCAGCAGCCCCGGTAGCCCAGGGTACACTGAAGCTTTCTTT.